This T cell receptor (beta chain) was profiled in a study of patients and donors after allogeneic stem cell transplantation. Using its own MiXCR run on the RT-PCR reads, TCRdb lists one record per CDR3 protein. This sample yields approximately 210,000 distinct CDR3 sequences, of which less than 45% are seen a single time; around 35% belongs to the top ten. Germline CDR1 and CDR2: SNHLY and FYNNEI. The junction had 8 bases not matched to a gene; V was cut back by 2 bases and J by 3 bases. The CDR3 contains 16 residues. This receptor was identified in a human donor who was either an allogeneic HSCT recipient or a stem cell or donor lymphocyte infusion donor (not recorded which). It is not recorded whose cells these are; they may come from a transplant donor. Sequenced: blood, either unsorted or a sorted T cell fraction (not recorded which). The chain recombines TRBV2 with TRBJ2-3; 7 positions match TRBD2. The CDR3 sequence: CASSEKVAGLTDTQYF. The DNA of the CDR3 is TGTGCCAGCAGTGAAAAAGTAGCGGGCTTGACAGATACGCAGTATTTT.